This TCR beta chain was sequenced during a study of shared clonotypes between healthy human individuals. Study overall: CD4 naive cells filled three plates per donor, CD4 memory three, CD8 naive two and CD8 memory one.

Into CD45RA+ naive and CD45RA-negative memory subsets, the CD4+ cells were split. The data were produced by immunoSEQ multiplex PCR, yet TCRdb's version contains in-frame clones alone and is incomplete. The sample shows about 1 million clones, about 75% of them seen only once. Study-level results: It was the non-shared clonotypes that had lower generation probabilities than clonotypes shared by all four donors.

Points on this clone: Its antigen is currently unknown.

This CDR3 spans 15 amino acids. J lost 5 bases, V lost 5 bases, and 7 bases had no gene match. The germline V gene has CDR1 SGHRS and CDR2 YFSETQ. The sequencing sample was made of memory CD4+ T cells sorted from blood. Subset reported: CD45RA-negative fraction. The chain links TRBV5-1 to TRBJ2-1, with 10 bases matching TRBD2. The clonotype comes from a man aged 18 to 35 in good health. The CDR3 region has the DNA TGCGCCAGCAGAACCACTAGCGGGGTCAACAATGAGCAGTTCTTC. Translation gives CASRTTSGVNNEQFF.